Listed here are 9 T cell receptor beta chains from one sample, sequenced in a study of T-cell reconstitution after alpha-beta-depleted transplantation in children. Unique molecular identifiers were incorporated into the prepared TCRbeta library. TCRdb called the PCR reads again in MiXCR, with one record for every CDR3 protein. The data hold about 400,000 distinct CDR3 sequences, with roughly 22% observed a single time. The sample in question was PBMCs from the stem cell graft donor, obtained from the stem cell graft. These receptors came from a human donor who donated a stem cell graft to a child with acute myeloid leukemia.

This chain connects TRBV12-3 or TRBV12-4 to TRBJ2-7; TRBD1 matches at 10 bases. The V and J ends lost 1 base and 6 bases, in that order; junction bases with no gene match: 9. The CDR3 contains 16 residues. CDR3 coding DNA: TGTGCCAGCAGTTTAGGGGGCGGGACAGGGGTACTCGAGCAGTACTTC. Residues: CASSLGGGTGVLEQYF.

The sample holds many counts of this clonotype. The V call is TRBV20-1, the J call TRBJ1-1; 9 positions agree with TRBD1. Germline CDR1 DFQATT, CDR2 SNEGSKA (reference sequence). CDR3 length equals 13 residues. Trimming took 6 bases from V and 3 from J; bases not matched to a gene: 5. Here the CDR3 reads CSAYDRGDTEAFF. CDR3 nucleotides: TGCAGTGCCTATGACAGGGGGGACACTGAAGCTTTCTTT.

This clonotype appeared a few times. This rearrangement joins TRBV12-3 or TRBV12-4 to TRBJ1-4; D is perhaps TRBD1 (5 bases). The CDR3 is made up of 14 amino acids. V shed 1 base and J shed 10 bases, with 13 bases lying between them. In DNA, the CDR3 is TGTGCCAGCAGTTTAGACGGCCGCAGGGCAAAACTGTTTTTT. The encoded protein is CASSLDGRRAKLFF.

The chain carries TRBV2 and TRBJ2-7; 12 bases line up with TRBD2. Germline V gives CDR1 SNHLY, CDR2 FYNNEI. CDR3 length: 16 residues. With 7 bases clipped from V and 3 bases from J, the junction kept 10 bases outside the gene matches. CDR3 bases: TGTGCCAGCACCCGAAGCCTAGCGGGAGGGTTCTACGAGCAGTACTTC. Translated: CASTRSLAGGFYEQYF.

Many counts were recorded for this clonotype. The CDR3, as DNA: TGCAGTGCTAGAGATGGGGCAGTTCAAGAGACCCAGTACTTC. Its translation is CSARDGAVQETQYF. The chain links TRBV20-1 to TRBJ2-5; weak D call: TRBD1 (5 bases). Trimming removed 0 bases from V and 2 bases from J, with 10 bases in between. The CDR3 runs 14 residues. Germline CDR1 and CDR2: DFQATT and SNEGSKA (reference sequence).

The chain carries TRBV27 and TRBJ1-2; TRBD1 matches 8 bases. Germline CDR1 reads MNHEY; CDR2 reads SMNVEV (reference sequence). The junction had 10 bases not matched to a gene; V was cut back by 5 bases and J by 2 bases. The CDR3 has 16 residues. As DNA, the CDR3 is TGTGCCAGCAGTCCCTCGACTCACAGGGGGAACTATGGCTACACCTTC. It translates to CASSPSTHRGNYGYTF.

This clonotype occurred a few times. The chain joins TRBV9 to TRBJ2-1; D assignment may be TRBD1 or TRBD2 (6 bases each). This CDR3 region has 15 residues. The V gene lost 0 bases and the J gene lost 4 bases, with 11 bases spanning the gap. CDR1 is SGDLS and CDR2 is YYNGEE in the germline V gene. The CDR3 here is CASSVEGGLYNEQFF. The CDR3, as DNA: TGTGCCAGCAGCGTAGAAGGGGGGCTTTACAATGAGCAGTTCTTC. The full variable domain, its missing parts supplied by reference TRBV9 and TRBJ2-1, is DSGVTQTPKHLITATGQRVTLRCSPRSGDLSVYWYQQSLDQGLQFLIQYYNGEERAKGNILERFSAQQFPDLHSELNLSSLELGDSALYFCASSVEGGLYNEQFFGPGTRLTVL.

The V call is TRBV6-1, the J call TRBJ1-1; tentative D call: TRBD1 (5 bases). The CDR3 consists of 15 residues. Per germline, CDR1 MNHNS and CDR2 SASEGT. The germline V and J ends were trimmed by 6 bases and 1 base, with 15 bases remaining between them. CDR3 sequence: CASSVLHGGNTEAFF. The DNA for the CDR3 is TGTGCCAGCAGCGTTTTACACGGGGGGAACACTGAAGCTTTCTTT.

The chain is built from TRBV3-1 and TRBJ2-7, with D maybe TRBD1 (5 bases). This CDR3 region has 12 residues. V was shortened by 5 bases and J by 7 bases, with 12 bases between the two germline ends. Germline lookup yields CDR1 LGHDT and CDR2 YNNKEL (reference sequence). The CDR3 reads CASSVRVEEQYF. DNA for the CDR3: TGTGCCAGCAGCGTCAGGGTTGAAGAGCAGTACTTC.